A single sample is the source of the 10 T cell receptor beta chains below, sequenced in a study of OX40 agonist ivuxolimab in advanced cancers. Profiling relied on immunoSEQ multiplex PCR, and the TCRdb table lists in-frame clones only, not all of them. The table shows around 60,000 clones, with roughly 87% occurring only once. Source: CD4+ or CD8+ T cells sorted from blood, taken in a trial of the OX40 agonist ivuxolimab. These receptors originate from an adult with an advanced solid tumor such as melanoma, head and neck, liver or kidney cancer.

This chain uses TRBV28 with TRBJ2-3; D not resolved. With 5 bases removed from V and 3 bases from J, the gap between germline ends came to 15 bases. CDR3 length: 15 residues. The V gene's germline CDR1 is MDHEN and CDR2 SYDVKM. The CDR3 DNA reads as TGTGCCAGCAGTGACCCAACGCGATTAACAGATACGCAGTATTTT. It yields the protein CASSDPTRLTDTQYF.

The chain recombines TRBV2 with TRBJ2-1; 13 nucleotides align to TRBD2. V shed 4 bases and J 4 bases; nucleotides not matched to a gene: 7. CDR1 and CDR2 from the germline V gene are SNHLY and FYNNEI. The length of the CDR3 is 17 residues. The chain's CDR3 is CASSGWTSGSPYNEQFF. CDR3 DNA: TGTGCCAGCAGTGGGTGGACTAGCGGGAGTCCTTACAATGAGCAGTTCTTC.

The CDR3 coding sequence is TGTGCCAGCAGCAAGGACATGTATCAGCCCCAGCATTTT. Translated: CASSKDMYQPQHF. The V and J genes are TRBV11-2 and TRBJ1-5; D might be TRBD1 (5 bases). Trimming took off 5 bases at V and 5 bases at J, with 10 bases between the two ends. Germline assignment: CDR1 SGHAT and CDR2 FQNNGV. CDR3 length: 13 residues.

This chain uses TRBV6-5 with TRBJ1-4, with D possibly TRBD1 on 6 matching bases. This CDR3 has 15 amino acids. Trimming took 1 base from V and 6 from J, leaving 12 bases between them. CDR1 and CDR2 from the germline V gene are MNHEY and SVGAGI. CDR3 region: CASSYLGGHDEKLFF. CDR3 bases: TGTGCCAGCAGTTACTTGGGGGGCCACGATGAAAAACTGTTTTTT.

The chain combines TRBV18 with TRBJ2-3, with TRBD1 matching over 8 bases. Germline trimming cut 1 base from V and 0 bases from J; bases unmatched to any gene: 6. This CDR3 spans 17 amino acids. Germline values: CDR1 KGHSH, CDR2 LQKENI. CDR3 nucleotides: TGTGCCAGCTCACCACAATTGCAGGGGGCGAGCACAGATACGCAGTATTTT. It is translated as CASSPQLQGASTDTQYF.

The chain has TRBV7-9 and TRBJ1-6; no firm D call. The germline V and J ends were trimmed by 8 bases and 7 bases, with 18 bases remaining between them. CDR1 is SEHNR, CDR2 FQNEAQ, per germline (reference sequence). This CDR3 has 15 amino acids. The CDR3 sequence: CASERGWARNSPLHF. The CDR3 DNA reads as TGTGCCAGCGAACGAGGATGGGCAAGGAATTCACCCCTCCACTTT.

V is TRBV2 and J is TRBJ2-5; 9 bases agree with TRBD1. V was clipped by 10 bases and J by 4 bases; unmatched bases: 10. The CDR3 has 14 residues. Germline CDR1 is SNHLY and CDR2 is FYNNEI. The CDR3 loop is CATSRDRVSETQYF. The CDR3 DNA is TGTGCCACATCCCGGGACAGGGTGTCAGAGACCCAGTACTTC.

The CDR3 bases are TGCGCCAGCAGCTTGGGGCCCGGAGGTGGAAACACCATATATTTT. As protein: CASSLGPGGGNTIYF. The V and J genes are TRBV5-1 and TRBJ1-3; D gene uncertain. CDR3 length equals 15 residues. Between the trimmed V and J ends, which lost 0 bases and 3 bases, there was a span of 10 bases. Germline V CDR1 and CDR2: SGHRS, YFSETQ.

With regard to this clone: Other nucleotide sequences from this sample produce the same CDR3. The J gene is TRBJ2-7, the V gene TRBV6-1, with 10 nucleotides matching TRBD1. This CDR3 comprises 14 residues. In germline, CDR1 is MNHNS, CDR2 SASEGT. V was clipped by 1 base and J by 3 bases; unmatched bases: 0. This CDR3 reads CASSEGTGGYEQYF. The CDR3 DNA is TGTGCCAGCAGTGAAGGGACAGGGGGCTACGAGCAGTACTTC.

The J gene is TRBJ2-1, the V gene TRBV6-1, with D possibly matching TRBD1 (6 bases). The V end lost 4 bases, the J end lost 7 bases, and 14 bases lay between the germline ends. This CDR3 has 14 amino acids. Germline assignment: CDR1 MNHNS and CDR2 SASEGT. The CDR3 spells CASSVHREWNEQFF. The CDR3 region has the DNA TGTGCCAGCAGTGTACACAGGGAGTGGAATGAGCAGTTCTTC.